The sequence of this TCR beta chain was determined in a study of neurological immune-mediated disorders. As for the study in general: Multiple sclerosis patients numbering 34 comprised roughly 30 relapsing-remitting and 3 secondary progressive patients. Study-level points and caveats: Phylogenetic grouping assigned the repertoires of 18 of 34 multiple sclerosis patients to one related-CDR3 cluster, which constitutes a possible signature. With the multiple sclerosis repertoire cluster, none of the clinical or MRI features showed an association.

Trimming took off 7 bases at V and 8 bases at J, with 14 bases between the two ends. The CDR3 loop spans 12 amino acids. In its sample, this clonotype was seen a few times. What it recognizes is unknown. 5'RACE generated cDNA with 10-nucleotide random UMIs. One entry per CDR3 protein, called by TCRdb with MiXCR from the 5' RACE reads. The table records tens of thousands of distinct CDR3 sequences, about 4% of them present only once. Sequences were obtained from PBMCs. The chain uses TRBV12-3 or TRBV12-4 and TRBJ1-2; D possibly corresponds to TRBD1 (5 bases). This receptor was identified in a woman in her forties or fifties with multiple sclerosis. The CDR3 region has the DNA TGTGCCAGCACCTCGAACGACAGAGGCTACACCTTC. Its protein product is CASTSNDRGYTF.